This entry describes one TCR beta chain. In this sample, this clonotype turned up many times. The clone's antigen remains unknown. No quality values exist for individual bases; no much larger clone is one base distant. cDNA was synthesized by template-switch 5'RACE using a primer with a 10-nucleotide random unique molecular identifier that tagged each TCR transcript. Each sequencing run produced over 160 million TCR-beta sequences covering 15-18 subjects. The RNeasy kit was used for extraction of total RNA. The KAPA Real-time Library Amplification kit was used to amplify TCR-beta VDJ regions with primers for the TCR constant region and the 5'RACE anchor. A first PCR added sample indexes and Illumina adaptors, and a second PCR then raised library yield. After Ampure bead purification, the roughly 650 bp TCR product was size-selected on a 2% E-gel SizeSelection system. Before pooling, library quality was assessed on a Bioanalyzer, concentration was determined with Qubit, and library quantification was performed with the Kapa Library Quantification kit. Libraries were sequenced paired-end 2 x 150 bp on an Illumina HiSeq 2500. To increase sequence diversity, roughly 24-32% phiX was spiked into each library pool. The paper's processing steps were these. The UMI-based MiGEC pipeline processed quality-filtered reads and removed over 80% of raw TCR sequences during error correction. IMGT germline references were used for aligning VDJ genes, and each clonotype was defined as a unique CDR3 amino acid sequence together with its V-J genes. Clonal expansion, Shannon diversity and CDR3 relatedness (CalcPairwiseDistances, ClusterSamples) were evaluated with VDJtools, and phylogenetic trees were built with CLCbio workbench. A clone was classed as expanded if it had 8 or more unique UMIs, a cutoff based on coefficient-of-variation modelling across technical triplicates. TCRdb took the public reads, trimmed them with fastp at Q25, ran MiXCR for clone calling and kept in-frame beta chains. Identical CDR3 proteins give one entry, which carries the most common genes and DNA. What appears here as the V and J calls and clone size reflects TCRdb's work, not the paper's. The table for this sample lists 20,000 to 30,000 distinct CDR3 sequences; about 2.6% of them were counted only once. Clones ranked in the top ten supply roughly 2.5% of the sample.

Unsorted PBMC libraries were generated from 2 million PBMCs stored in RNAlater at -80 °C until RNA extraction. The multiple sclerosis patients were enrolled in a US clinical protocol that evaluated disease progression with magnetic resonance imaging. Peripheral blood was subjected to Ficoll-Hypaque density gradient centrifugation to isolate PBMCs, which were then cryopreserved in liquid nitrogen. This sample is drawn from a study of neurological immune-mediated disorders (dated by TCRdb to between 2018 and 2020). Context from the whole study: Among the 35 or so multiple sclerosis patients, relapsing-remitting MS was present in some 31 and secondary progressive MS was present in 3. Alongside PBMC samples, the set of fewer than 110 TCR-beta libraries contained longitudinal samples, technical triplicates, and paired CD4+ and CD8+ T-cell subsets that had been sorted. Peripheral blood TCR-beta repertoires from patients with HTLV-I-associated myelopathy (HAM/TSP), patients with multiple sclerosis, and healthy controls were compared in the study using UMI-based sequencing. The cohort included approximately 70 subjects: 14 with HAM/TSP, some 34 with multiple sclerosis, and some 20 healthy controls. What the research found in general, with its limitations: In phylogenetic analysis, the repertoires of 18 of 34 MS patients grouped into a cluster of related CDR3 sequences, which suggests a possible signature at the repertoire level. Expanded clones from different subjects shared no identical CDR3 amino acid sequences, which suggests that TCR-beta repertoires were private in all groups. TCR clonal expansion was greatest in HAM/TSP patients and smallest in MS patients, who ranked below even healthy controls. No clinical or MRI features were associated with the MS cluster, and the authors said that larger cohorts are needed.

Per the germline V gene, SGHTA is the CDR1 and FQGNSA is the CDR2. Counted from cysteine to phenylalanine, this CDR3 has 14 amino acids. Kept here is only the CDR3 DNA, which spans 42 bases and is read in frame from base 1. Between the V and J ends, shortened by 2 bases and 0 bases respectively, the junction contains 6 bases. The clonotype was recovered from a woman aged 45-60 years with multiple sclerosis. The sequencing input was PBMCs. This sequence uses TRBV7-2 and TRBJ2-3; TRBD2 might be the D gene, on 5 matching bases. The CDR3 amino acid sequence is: CASSLSGSTDTQYF. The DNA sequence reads TGTGCCAGCAGCTTAAGCGGCAGCACAGATACGCAGTATTTT.